This TCR beta chain is drawn from a study of human thymus T cells. Per germline, CDR1 ENHRY and CDR2 SYGVKD. V was pared by 6 bases and J by 3 bases, with 9 bases between. This CDR3 is 13 amino acids long. Repertoires were generated with immunoSEQ multiplex PCR, while TCRdb's copy carries only in-frame clones and drops some. The sample has about 60,000 clones, approximately 95% seen once. The V call is TRBV10-3, the J call TRBJ1-5, with a tentative D call TRBD1 (6 bases). This receptor was identified in a boy younger than two with a congenital heart defect but otherwise immunologically healthy. The sequencing sample was made of blood. The CDR3 sequence: CAISRQVNQPQHF. The CDR3 DNA reads TGTGCCATCAGCCGACAGGTCAATCAGCCCCAGCATTTT.